This paragraph covers one T cell receptor beta chain sequence. V dropped 6 bases and J dropped 6; count of bases not matched to a gene: 6. The CDR3 covers 14 residues. CDR1 is MNHEY, CDR2 SVGAGI, per germline. The data were taken from a study of technical replicates of blood from a handful of donors. The assay was immunoSEQ multiplex PCR, and TCRdb's table has in-frame clones only and misses some. The sample has 75,000 to 95,000 clones; approximately 94% are singletons. The receptor comes from a human donor in good health. The chain joins TRBV6-5 to TRBJ2-2; TRBD1 agrees at 8 bases. The sequenced sample was T cells isolated from PBMCs. Here the CDR3 reads CASRNRGKAGELFF. The CDR3 DNA is TGTGCCAGCAGAAACAGGGGGAAGGCCGGGGAGCTGTTTTTT.